The 6 T cell receptor beta chains reported below all come from one sample, sequenced in a study of T cells expressing NK-cell markers. TCRdb reanalyzed the 5' RACE reads and collapses them to one entry per CDR3 protein, without DNA. The sample includes roughly 450,000 distinct CDR3 sequences. Material: blood T cells: a sorted CD56 or NKG2C T cell subset, CD4+ or CD8+ T cells, or bulk PBMC T cells (not recorded which). These receptors were collected from a woman aged 45-60 years in good health.

CDR3 amino acids: CASSPRDRGFNEQFF. V and J are TRBV7-8 and TRBJ2-1; the D gene TCRdb calls, TRBD1, cannot be checked with no DNA. CDR3 size: 15 residues. Germline values: CDR1 SGHVS, CDR2 FQNEAQ.

This chain connects TRBV7-3 to TRBJ1-1; the TCRdb call, TRBD1, lacks DNA for checking. From germline, CDR1 is SGHTA and CDR2 FQGTGA. The CDR3 extends over 18 amino acids. The CDR3 sequence is CASSPSPLTGMMNTEAFF.

This chain uses TRBV20-1 with TRBJ1-5. CDR3 length: 14 residues. CDR1 DFQATT and CDR2 SNEGSKA come from the germline V gene (reference sequence). The CDR3 sequence: CSASPTAVNQPQHF.

V is TRBV7-2 and J is TRBJ2-1; checking the TCRdb D call of TRBD2 is not possible without DNA. This CDR3 has 18 amino acids. Germline-derived CDR1 and CDR2 are SGHTA and FQGNSA. CDR3 in amino acids: CASSFQSGLAQRLNEQFF.

This chain links TRBV2 with TRBJ1-4; the TRBD1 assignment by TCRdb is unverifiable without DNA. This CDR3 region has 12 residues. Germline V lookup: CDR1 SNHLY, CDR2 FYNNEI. This chain's CDR3 is CASSGTAEKLFF.

The genes are TRBV27 and TRBJ2-1; the D call of TRBD2 rests on TCRdb alone, since no DNA is present to check it. The CDR3 runs 13 residues. The germline V gene has CDR1 MNHEY and CDR2 SMNVEV (reference sequence). CDR3 amino acids: CASSSGLAGGQFF.